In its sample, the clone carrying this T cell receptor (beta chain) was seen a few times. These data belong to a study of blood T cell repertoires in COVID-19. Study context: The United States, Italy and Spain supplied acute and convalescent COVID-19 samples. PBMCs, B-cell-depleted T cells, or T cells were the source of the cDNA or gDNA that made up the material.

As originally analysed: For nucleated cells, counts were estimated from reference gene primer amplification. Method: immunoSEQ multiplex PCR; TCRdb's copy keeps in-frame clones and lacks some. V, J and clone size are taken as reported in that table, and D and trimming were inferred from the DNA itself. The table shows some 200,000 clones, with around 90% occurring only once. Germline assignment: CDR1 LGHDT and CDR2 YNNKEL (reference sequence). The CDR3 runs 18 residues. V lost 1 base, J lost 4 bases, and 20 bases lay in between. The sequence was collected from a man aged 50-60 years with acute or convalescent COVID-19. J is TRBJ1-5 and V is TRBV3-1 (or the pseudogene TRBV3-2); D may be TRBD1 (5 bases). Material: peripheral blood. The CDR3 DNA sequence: TGTGCCAGCAGCCAAGGATTGCCGGCAGGGACTTCGAATCAGCCCCAGCATTTT. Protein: CASSQGLPAGTSNQPQHF.